The sequence of this TCR beta chain was determined in a study of T cells after posttransplantation cyclophosphamide. This clone was counted a few times. The target antigen is unknown. V was cut by 3 bases and J by 6 bases, with 8 bases left in between. The germline V gene has CDR1 LNHDA and CDR2 SQIVND (reference sequence). CDR3 length: 12 amino acids. This table comes from immunoSEQ multiplex PCR, and its TCRdb copy is limited to in-frame clones, with some not included. The sample carries about 5,000 clones, 1.8% recorded once. Study-wide findings and caveats: Tissue-infiltrating T cells from skin or gut overlapped little with blood T cells.

A marrow graft followed busulfan-fludarabine conditioning, with cyclophosphamide on days +3 and +4. The chain couples TRBV19 to TRBJ1-1, with no clear D. Sequencing used PBMCs, obtained 242 days after a stem cell transplant with posttransplant cyclophosphamide. This sequence originates from a male patient between 25 and 40 years old who received an allogeneic stem cell transplant from a related donor, was CMV-positive, and had no GVHD. Some T cells may be provided by the graft donor. CDR3: CASSMLAAEAFF. The CDR3 bases are TGTGCCAGTAGTATGTTGGCAGCTGAAGCTTTCTTT.